This TCR beta chain was identified in a study of blood T cells in healthy people across ages. Together with a sample-barcoded 5' primer, a J-beta primer mix was included in a second PCR lasting 7 to 11 cycles. TCRdb independently ran MiXCR on the 5' RACE reads; one entry per CDR3 protein. The sample includes fewer than 950,000 distinct CDR3 sequences, roughly 34% of them seen just once. This clonotype came up many times. Germline assignment: CDR1 SGHTA and CDR2 FQGNSA. V gave up 2 bases and J gave up 0 bases; unmatched junction bases: 4. There are 16 residues in the CDR3. Input material: blood. This receptor was obtained from a man aged 18 to 29 in good health. V and J are TRBV7-2 and TRBJ2-1; 7 bases are shared with TRBD1. For the CDR3, the DNA is TGTGCCAGCAGCTTACAAGGGGGCCTCTCCTACAATGAGCAGTTCTTC. This encodes CASSLQGGLSYNEQFF. The variable domain in full, completed from reference TRBV7-2 and TRBJ2-1, reads GAGVSQSPSNKVTEKGKDVELRCDPISGHTALYWYRQSLGQGLEFLIYFQGNSAPDKSGLPSDRFSAERTGGSVSTLTIQRTQQEDSAVYLCASSLQGGLSYNEQFFGPGTRLTVL.